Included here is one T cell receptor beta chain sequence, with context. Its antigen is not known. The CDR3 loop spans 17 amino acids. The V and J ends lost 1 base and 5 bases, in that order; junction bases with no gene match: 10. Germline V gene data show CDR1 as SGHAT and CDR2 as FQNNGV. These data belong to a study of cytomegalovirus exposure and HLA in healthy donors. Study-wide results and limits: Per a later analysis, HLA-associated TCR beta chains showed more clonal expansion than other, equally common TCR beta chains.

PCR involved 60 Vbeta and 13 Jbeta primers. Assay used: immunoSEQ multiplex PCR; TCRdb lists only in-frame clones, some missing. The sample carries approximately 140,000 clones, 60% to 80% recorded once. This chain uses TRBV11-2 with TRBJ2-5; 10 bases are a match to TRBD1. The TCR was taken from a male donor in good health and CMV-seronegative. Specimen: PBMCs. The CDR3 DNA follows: TGTGCCAGCAGCTTAGTCGGCGCGGGACAGGGGAGGGAGACCCAGTACTTC. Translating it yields CASSLVGAGQGRETQYF.